Sequencing of this T cell receptor (beta chain) was carried out in a study of human T cells and chemical hapten exposure. Study as a whole: On about 2 cm by about 2 cm of upper inner arm skin, sensitization was performed with 2% DPC. Overall study findings and caveats: Expanded TCR sets contained significantly more large CDR3 similarity clusters than controls.

TCRdb reprocessed the RACE reads via MiXCR and lists one record per CDR3 protein. The repertoire includes 95,000 to 150,000 distinct CDR3 sequences, roughly 14% of them detected once, and about 3% sits in the top ten. Time point described: pre-sensitization, week 0. The treatment: therapeutic diphenylcyclopropenone sensitization with weekly scalp DPC. Trimming took off 3 bases at V and 0 bases at J, with 7 bases between the two ends. The germline gives CDR1 LGHDT, CDR2 YNNKEL (reference sequence). The CDR3 has 14 amino acids. This clonotype was detected a few times. Its target is unknown. The sequences come from whole blood, collected in connection with sensitization to the hapten diphenylcyclopropenone (DPC). The chain combines TRBV3-1 with TRBJ2-3; D is unresolved. The TCR sequence derives from a woman aged 18 to 35 with alopecia areata. Some clones in this sample may be carry-over from other donors' samples. CDR3 loop: CASSQGLSTDTQYF. In DNA, the CDR3 is TGTGCCAGCAGCCAGGGCTTAAGCACAGATACGCAGTATTTT.